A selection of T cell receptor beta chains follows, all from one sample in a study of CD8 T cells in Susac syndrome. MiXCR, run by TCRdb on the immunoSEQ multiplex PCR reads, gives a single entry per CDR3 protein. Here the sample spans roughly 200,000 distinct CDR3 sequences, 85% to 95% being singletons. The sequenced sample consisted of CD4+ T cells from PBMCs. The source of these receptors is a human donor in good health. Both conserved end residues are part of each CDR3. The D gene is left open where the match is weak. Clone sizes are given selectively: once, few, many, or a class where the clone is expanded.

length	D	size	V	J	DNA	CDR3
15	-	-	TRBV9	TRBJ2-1	TGTGCCAGCAGCGTAGTGGACGGCTCCTACAATGAGCAGTTCTTC	CASSVVDGSYNEQFF
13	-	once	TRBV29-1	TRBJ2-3	TGCAGCGTTGAAAAGGCCCGCACAGATACGCAGTATTTT	CSVEKARTDTQYF
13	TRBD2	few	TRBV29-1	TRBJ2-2	TGCAGCGCCCGTCCAGCGGGAACCGGGGAGCTGTTTTTT	CSARPAGTGELFF
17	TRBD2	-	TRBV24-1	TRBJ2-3	TGTGCCACCAGTGAGCGCGGAGGGACTAGCGGGCAAGATACGCAGTATTTT	CATSERGGTSGQDTQYF
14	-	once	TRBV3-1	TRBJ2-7	TGTGCCAGCAGCCAATACGAACGGAGCTACGAGCAGTACTTC	CASSQYERSYEQYF
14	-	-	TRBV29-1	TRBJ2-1	TGCAGCGATCGGGGGCGGAGGCTCTACAATGAGCAGTTCTTC	CSDRGRRLYNEQFF
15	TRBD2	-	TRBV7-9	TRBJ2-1	TGTGCCAGCAGCTACCCCTTAGCGGGAGTAGCCGAGCAGTTCTTC	CASSYPLAGVAEQFF
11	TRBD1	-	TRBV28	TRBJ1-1	TGTGCCAGCAGACGACAGGGTGAAGCTTTCTTT	CASRRQGEAFF
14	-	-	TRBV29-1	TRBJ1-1	TGCAGCGTTGTAACCACCGGGGGCGGCACTGAAGCTTTCTTT	CSVVTTGGGTEAFF
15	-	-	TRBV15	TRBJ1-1	TGTGCCACCAGCAGAGTCGCGGGGAGGGGCACTGAAGCTTTCTTT	CATSRVAGRGTEAFF
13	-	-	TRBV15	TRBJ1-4	TGTGCCACCAGCAGAGATGTTGATGAAAAACTGTTTTTT	CATSRDVDEKLFF
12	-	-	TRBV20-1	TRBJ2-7	TGCAGTGCTAGGGTCGGAAACTACGAGCAGTACTTC	CSARVGNYEQYF
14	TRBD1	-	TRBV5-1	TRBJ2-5	TGCGCCAGCAGCCTACAGGGGGAAGGGGAGACCCAGTACTTC	CASSLQGEGETQYF
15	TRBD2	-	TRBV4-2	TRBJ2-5	TGTGCCAGCAGCCCGACTAGCGGGGAGGGGGAGACCCAGTACTTC	CASSPTSGEGETQYF
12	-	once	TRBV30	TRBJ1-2	TGTGCCTGGAGTCCAGGAACCTATGGCTACACCTTC	CAWSPGTYGYTF